The T cell receptor (beta chain) described here comes from a study of T cells in localized non-small cell lung cancer. This table comes from immunoSEQ multiplex PCR, and its TCRdb copy is limited to in-frame clones, with some not included. The sample records under 30,000 clones, about 89% being singletons. There are 15 residues in the CDR3. Germline CDR1 and CDR2: MNHNS and SASEGT. Trimming removed 5 bases from V and 2 bases from J; junction bases left unmatched: 5. The gene calls are TRBV6-1 and TRBJ2-1, with TRBD1 matching 8 bases. Sequenced material: peripheral blood, taken before any cancer treatment. The clonotype was recovered from a woman aged 35 to 70 with stage I lung adenocarcinoma. CDR3 protein: CASSRQGPTYNEQFF. The CDR3 nucleotides read TGTGCCAGCAGTAGACAGGGGCCAACCTACAATGAGCAGTTCTTC.